This T cell receptor beta chain emerged from a study of early T cells in non-severe SARS-CoV-2 infection. Across the study: Sequencing was performed on bulk RNA from unsorted whole blood, leaving chains unpaired. Overall study findings and caveats: Matching against VDJdb likely underestimated virus-specific expansions, favoring anti-spike CD8.

Turning to this clonotype: The antigen is not known.

CDR1 and CDR2 (germline): SQVTM, ANQGSEA. The trim removed 6 bases at V and 5 bases at J, leaving 3 bases unmatched. CDR3 length: 11 residues. Unique molecular identifiers tagged individual cDNA molecules. Via MiXCR, TCRdb re-called the 5' RACE reads, giving one row per CDR3 protein. The table lists tens of thousands of distinct CDR3 sequences, 14% to 15% of them singletons. The sequenced sample was whole blood. This clonotype was obtained from an adult who was a healthcare worker with PCR-confirmed SARS-CoV-2 infection or an uninfected control (not recorded which). This chain links TRBV29-1 with TRBJ2-7; 8 bases align to TRBD2. CDR3: CSVPGGNEQYF. Written as DNA, the CDR3 is TGCAGCGTCCCGGGAGGGAACGAGCAGTACTTC.